The rows below give T cell receptor beta chains drawn from one sample of a study of cytomegalovirus exposure and HLA in healthy donors. Assay: immunoSEQ multiplex PCR; the TCRdb copy retains only in-frame clones and omits some. The sample records 110,000 to 150,000 clones, roughly 80% being singletons. The sequenced sample consisted of PBMCs. The source of these receptors is a female donor in good health and CMV-seronegative. The CDR3 runs from the conserved cysteine through the conserved F or W. A D gene is named only where the DNA matches it firmly. Clone sizes are given selectively: once, few, many, or a class where the clone is expanded.

v_call,j_call,d_call,clone_size,cdr3_nt,cdr3_aa
TRBV6-6,TRBJ1-2,.,.,TGTGCCAGCAGCCCGGACATCCCTTTAACCTTC,CASSPDIPLTF
TRBV6-6,TRBJ2-7,.,.,TGTGCCAGCAGCCTTGGACTGATCTACGAGCAGTACTTC,CASSLGLIYEQYF
TRBV28,TRBJ1-1,TRBD1,.,TGTGCCAGCACCATTGACAGGGGTGAGGTGAACACTGAAGCTTTCTTT,CASTIDRGEVNTEAFF
TRBV5-1,TRBJ1-4,.,.,TGCGCCAGCAGCAGCGGGCCCTACGGCGCTAATGAAAAACTGTTTTTT,CASSSGPYGANEKLFF
TRBV19,TRBJ1-5,.,.,TGTGCCAGTTCTCCAGGGGCTCAACAGCCCCAGCATTTT,CASSPGAQQPQHF
TRBV10-3,TRBJ1-2,TRBD1,.,TGTGCCATCAGTGAGTCGACGGGACAGGGCTATGGCTACCCCTTC,CAISESTGQGYGYPF
TRBV6-1,TRBJ1-4,.,once,TGTGCCAGCAAGGGGGGGGCGAAGAGTTACGAAAAACTGTTTTTT,CASKGGAKSYEKLFF
TRBV5-1,TRBJ2-1,TRBD2,.,TGCGCCAGCAGCCCTAGCGGGAGGGCCTCTGATGAGCAGTTCTTC,CASSPSGRASDEQFF
TRBV29-1,TRBJ2-7,.,once,TGCAGCGTACTACTGGGTACCTACGAGCAGTACTTC,CSVLLGTYEQYF
TRBV6-1,TRBJ1-1,.,.,TGTGCCAGCAGTGAATTGGGACAAGGGCGCGATGAAGCTTTCTTT,CASSELGQGRDEAFF
TRBV5-4,TRBJ2-5,TRBD2,.,TGTGCCAGCAGCTTGGGGGGACTAGCGGGGGGGCTGAAGGAGACCCAGTACTTC,CASSLGGLAGGLKETQYF
TRBV4-3,TRBJ1-5,.,.,TGCGCCAGCAGCCAAGATTCCAGTAGCAATCAGCCCCAGCATTTT,CASSQDSSSNQPQHF
TRBV6-1,TRBJ2-7,TRBD2,.,TGTGCCAGCAGTGTAGGCCTCGGGGGGTCGTACGAGCAGTACTTC,CASSVGLGGSYEQYF
TRBV2,TRBJ2-7,TRBD1,once,TGTGCCAGCAGTACTGACAGGGTAGACGAGCAGTACTTC,CASSTDRVDEQYF
TRBV28,TRBJ1-4,.,.,TGTGCCAGCAGTCCCTATCGCCGGGACACCGAAAAACTGTTTTTT,CASSPYRRDTEKLFF
TRBV9,TRBJ1-2,.,.,TGTGCCAGCAGCGTAGGTGGGGAGGGCTACCCCTTC,CASSVGGEGYPF